This TCR beta chain was recorded in a study of T cell changes during pregnancy in multiple sclerosis. CDR1 LNHDA and CDR2 SQIVND come from the germline V gene (reference sequence). CDR3 length: 15 residues. The V segment lost 3 bases and the J segment 0 bases; nucleotides outside the gene matches: 5. Clones were read by immunoSEQ multiplex PCR, and TCRdb kept only the in-frame ones, dropping some. The table lists about 40,000 clones, roughly nine tenths of them singletons, with 1% to 1.5% in the top ten. Source: peripheral blood, taken before pregnancy. This TCR was recovered from a female donor with multiple sclerosis, enrolled in a pregnancy study. The chain couples TRBV19 to TRBJ2-7, with TRBD1 identical over 7 bases. The CDR3 loop is CASSISRQGSYEQYF. The CDR3 coding sequence is TGTGCCAGTAGTATCTCCCGACAGGGCTCCTACGAGCAGTACTTC.